This T cell receptor (beta chain) was obtained from a study of cytomegalovirus exposure and HLA in healthy donors. In the study overall: Early released data comprised some 85 million unique TCRs from HLA-typed donors. Study-level points and caveats: Earlier analysis found most TCR beta V segments productive about 90% or about 30% of the time. Association with HLA alleles at 0.05 false discovery rate was found for 16,951 TCR beta sequences in a later analysis.

This clone was detected only a few times. The antigen remains unidentified. Per germline, CDR1 GTSNPN and CDR2 SVGIG (reference sequence). The CDR3 loop spans 15 amino acids. Trimming cost V 3 bases and J 1 base, with 14 bases left between them. The PCR contained 60 Vbeta and 13 Jbeta primers. Produced via immunoSEQ multiplex PCR; TCRdb's table is partial and in-frame only. The sample records approximately 160,000 clones, about 75% being singletons. V and J are TRBV30 and TRBJ2-3; a weak D match, TRBD2 (6 bases). The TCR was taken from a man in his late teens or twenties in good health and CMV-seropositive. The sample consisted of PBMCs. The CDR3: CAWSPSGFGTDTQYF. CDR3 DNA: TGTGCCTGGAGCCCAAGCGGGTTCGGCACAGATACGCAGTATTTT.